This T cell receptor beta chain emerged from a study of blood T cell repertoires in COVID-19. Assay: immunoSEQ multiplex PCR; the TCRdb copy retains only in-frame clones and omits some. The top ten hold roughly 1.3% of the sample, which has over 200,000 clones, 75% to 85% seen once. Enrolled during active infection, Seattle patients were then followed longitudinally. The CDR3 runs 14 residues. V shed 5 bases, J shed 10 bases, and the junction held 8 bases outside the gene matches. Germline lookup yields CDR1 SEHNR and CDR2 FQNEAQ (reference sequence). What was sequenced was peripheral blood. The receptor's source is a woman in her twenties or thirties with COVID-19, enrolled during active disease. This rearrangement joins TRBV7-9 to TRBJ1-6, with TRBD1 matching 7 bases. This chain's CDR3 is CASSLTGVGSPLHF. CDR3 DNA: TGTGCCAGCAGCCTAACAGGGGTCGGATCACCCCTCCACTTT. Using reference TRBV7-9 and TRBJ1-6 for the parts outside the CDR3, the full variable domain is DTGVSQNPRHKITKRGQNVTFRCDPISEHNRLYWYRQTLGQGPEFLTYFQNEAQLEKSRLLSDRFSAERPKGSFSTLEIQRTEQGDSAMYLCASSLTGVGSPLHFGNGTRLTVT.